These 27 T cell receptor beta chains share one sample of origin, sequenced in a study of cytomegalovirus exposure and HLA in healthy donors. 13 Jbeta primers and 60 Vbeta primers were used for the PCR. Using immunoSEQ multiplex PCR, the repertoire was profiled, and TCRdb retains in-frame clones only, with some absent. The sample carries around 200,000 clones, roughly 87% recorded once. The sequenced sample consisted of PBMCs. These receptor sequences come from a middle-aged man in good health and CMV-seropositive.

The chain has TRBV9 and TRBJ2-1, with D possibly TRBD2 on 5 matching bases. The CDR3 is 14 residues long. Germline V CDR1 and CDR2: SGDLS, YYNGEE. V was shortened by 4 bases and J by 1 base, with 9 bases between the two germline ends. DNA of the CDR3: TGTGCCAGCAGCCGATTAGCGTCCTACAATGAGCAGTTCTTC. This codes for CASSRLASYNEQFF.

The V and J genes are TRBV5-4 and TRBJ2-1; 8 nucleotides match TRBD2. Germline values: CDR1 SGHNT, CDR2 YYREEE (reference sequence). V gave up 1 base and J gave up 0 bases; unmatched junction bases: 0. The CDR3 loop spans 15 amino acids. For the CDR3, the DNA is TGTGCCAGCAGCTTGAGCGGGAGCTCCTACAATGAGCAGTTCTTC. Protein: CASSLSGSSYNEQFF.

This chain joins TRBV6-6 and TRBJ2-7, with 9 nucleotides matching TRBD1. Trimming took 6 bases from V and 1 from J; bases not matched to a gene: 4. Germline V gene sequence: CDR1 MNHNY, CDR2 SVGAGI (reference sequence). CDR3 length: 14 residues. CDR3 nucleotides: TGTGCCAGCAGCCCCGGACAGGGGTCCTACGAGCAGTACGTC. Protein sequence: CASSPGQGSYEQYV.

The rearrangement uses TRBV6-1 and TRBJ2-7; 7 bases align to TRBD1. The ends lost 2 bases at V and 3 bases at J; junction bases unmatched: 7. From germline, CDR1 is MNHNS and CDR2 SASEGT. The CDR3 runs 15 residues. For the CDR3, the DNA is TGTGCCAGCAGTGAACCGGGACAGAAATTCTACGAGCAGTACGTC. It encodes CASSEPGQKFYEQYV.

This clone came up a few times. The chain employs TRBV30 and TRBJ2-3, with 9 bases aligning to TRBD1. Germline-derived CDR1 and CDR2 are GTSNPN and SVGIG (reference sequence). The CDR3 is 16 residues long. The V segment lost 2 bases and the J segment 6 bases; nucleotides outside the gene matches: 12. Here the CDR3 reads CAWSRQGVSHVDTQYF. CDR3 sequence (DNA): TGTGCCTGGAGTCGACAGGGGGTTTCCCATGTGGATACGCAGTATTTT. The full variable domain, with the rest looked up from reference TRBV30 and TRBJ2-3, is SQTIHQWPATLVQPVGSPLSLECTVEGTSNPNLYWYRQAAGRGLQLLFYSVGIGQISSEVPQNLSASRPQDRQFILSSKKLLLSDSGFYLCAWSRQGVSHVDTQYFGPGTRLTVL.

The V and J genes are TRBV15 and TRBJ2-7; D is unclear. This CDR3 is 11 amino acids long. Germline loops: CDR1 LNHNV, CDR2 YYDKDF (reference sequence). The V and J ends lost 4 bases and 6 bases respectively, with 7 bases between them. CDR3 sequence reads: CATSTSGEQYF. The CDR3 coding sequence is TGTGCCACCAGCACGTCGGGCGAGCAGTACTTC. Filled out from reference TRBV15 and TRBJ2-7, the complete variable domain reads DAMVIQNPRYQVTQFGKPVTLSCSQTLNHNVMYWYQQKSSQAPKLLFHYYDKDFNNEADTPDNFQSRRPNTSFCFLDIRSPGLGDTAMYLCATSTSGEQYFGPGTRLTVT.

The chain uses TRBV7-9 and TRBJ1-1; D is uncertain. CDR1 is SEHNR and CDR2 is FQNEAQ in the germline V gene (reference sequence). The CDR3 contains 15 residues. The V and J ends lost 2 bases and 8 bases respectively, with 18 bases between them. The CDR3 DNA reads TGTGCCAGCAGCTTATTTACCGGGAGCTTCAAAGAAGCTTTCTTT. This encodes CASSLFTGSFKEAFF.

CDR3 bases: TGTGCCAGCAGCTTGAGGACAGGGCAGAGAGAGACCCAGTACTTC. It encodes CASSLRTGQRETQYF. The J gene is TRBJ2-5, the V gene TRBV7-3; TRBD1 agrees at 8 bases. Looked up from germline, CDR1 is SGHTA and CDR2 is FQGTGA. After removal of 3 bases from V and 4 bases from J, the junction contained 7 bases not matched to a gene. There are 15 residues in the CDR3.

The chain uses TRBV6-1 and TRBJ1-1; a possible D gene is TRBD1 (6 bases). Germline CDR1 is MNHNS and CDR2 is SASEGT. V shed 7 bases and J shed 5 bases, with 14 bases lying between them. CDR3 size: 13 residues. The CDR3 sequence: CASTIQRGTEAFF. The CDR3 coding sequence is TGTGCCAGCACCATACAAAGGGGGACTGAAGCTTTCTTT.

The chain carries TRBV6-1 and TRBJ2-3, with 9 bases that match TRBD2. There are 13 residues in the CDR3. The germline gives CDR1 MNHNS, CDR2 SASEGT. V lost 6 bases and J lost 5; bases outside the gene matches: 3. The CDR3 region is CASRAGGIDTQYF. The DNA of the CDR3 is TGTGCCAGCAGAGCGGGGGGAATAGATACGCAGTATTTT.

The chain joins TRBV5-4 to TRBJ2-3, with D hard to call. The CDR3 contains 15 residues. Germline CDR1 and CDR2: SGHNT and YYREEE (reference sequence). Trimming left V 0 bases short and J 0 bases short, with 8 bases between. CDR3 loop: CASSLGGSSTDTQYF. The DNA for the CDR3 is TGTGCCAGCAGCTTGGGCGGATCTAGCACAGATACGCAGTATTTT.

The CDR3 DNA sequence: TGTGCCAGCAGCCTAAGAGGGTTTAATCAGCCCCAGCATTTT. Protein product: CASSLRGFNQPQHF. The rearrangement joins TRBV5-5 to TRBJ1-5; D is ambiguous. Germline CDR1 and CDR2: SGHKS and YYEKEE (reference sequence). The V and J ends lost 4 bases and 4 bases respectively, with 12 bases between them. This CDR3 is 14 amino acids long.

The rearrangement uses TRBV5-1 and TRBJ2-1, with D possibly TRBD2 on 5 matching bases. The CDR3 length is 14 residues. Germline V gene data show CDR1 as SGHRS and CDR2 as YFSETQ. The V gene lost 5 bases and the J gene lost 0 bases, with 9 bases spanning the gap. Written as DNA, the CDR3 is TGCGCCAGCAGTTCGGGGAGCTCCTACAATGAGCAGTTCTTC. This gives the protein CASSSGSSYNEQFF.

The chain links TRBV6-5 to TRBJ2-2; D is unresolved. CDR1 is MNHEY and CDR2 is SVGAGI in the germline V gene. The V end lost 6 bases, the J end lost 3 bases, and 8 bases lay between the germline ends. CDR3 length: 13 residues. The CDR3 region has the DNA TGTGCCAGCAGCCGACACGACACCGGGGAGCTGTTTTTT. Residues: CASSRHDTGELFF.

This chain connects TRBV6-5 to TRBJ2-7; 7 bases agree with TRBD2. In germline, CDR1 is MNHEY, CDR2 SVGAGI. J was trimmed by 7 bases and V by 0 bases; bases with no gene match: 12. The CDR3 contains 16 residues. The CDR3 is CASSYSPSGLVWEQYF. The CDR3 region has the DNA TGTGCCAGCAGTTACTCCCCTAGCGGACTAGTTTGGGAGCAGTACTTC.

J is TRBJ2-1 and V is TRBV5-1, with D maybe TRBD2 (8 bases). The length of the CDR3 is 15 residues. Germline assignment: CDR1 SGHRS and CDR2 YFSETQ. The germline V and J ends were trimmed by 4 bases and 10 bases, with 21 bases remaining between them. The CDR3 loop reads CASSPGGDSLGEQFF. CDR3 DNA: TGCGCCAGCAGCCCGGGGGGGGACAGTCTAGGAGAGCAGTTCTTC. The entire variable domain, with the rest obtained from reference TRBV5-1 and TRBJ2-1, is as follows: KAGVTQTPRYLIKTRGQQVTLSCSPISGHRSVSWYQQTPGQGLQFLFEYFSETQRNKGNFPGRFSGRQFSNSRSEMNVSTLELGDSALYLCASSPGGDSLGEQFFGPGTRLTVL.

This rearrangement joins TRBV7-6 to TRBJ2-3; 9 positions agree with TRBD1. V was clipped by 4 bases and J by 2 bases; unmatched bases: 4. The CDR3 consists of 15 residues. Germline assignment: CDR1 SGHVS and CDR2 FNYEAQ. The CDR3 DNA reads TGTGCCAGCAGCTGGGACAGGGCGATCACAGATACGCAGTATTTT. This sequence encodes CASSWDRAITDTQYF.

The chain carries TRBV11-1 and TRBJ2-1; TRBD2 aligns across 8 bases. The CDR3 sequence is 16 residues long. V gave up 0 bases and J gave up 7 bases; unmatched junction bases: 8. Germline values: CDR1 SGHAT, CDR2 FQDESV (reference sequence). Here the CDR3 reads CASSLARSGRSNEQFF. CDR3 sequence (DNA): TGTGCCAGCAGCTTAGCGCGAAGCGGGAGATCGAATGAGCAGTTCTTC.

The chain uses TRBV9 and TRBJ2-6; D is ambiguous. This CDR3 has 15 amino acids. The germline gives CDR1 SGDLS, CDR2 YYNGEE. The V gene lost 1 base and the J gene lost 0 bases, with 5 bases spanning the gap. CDR3 sequence reads: CASSVQISGANVLTF. The DNA of the CDR3 is TGTGCCAGCAGCGTACAGATCTCTGGGGCCAACGTCCTGACTTTC.

V usage is TRBV5-4 and J usage is TRBJ2-1; 9 bases are a match to TRBD2. V trimming: 4 bases; J trimming: 2 bases; junction bases outside the gene matches: 7. CDR3 length: 16 amino acids. Germline CDR1 reads SGHNT; CDR2 reads YYREEE (reference sequence). The CDR3 DNA reads TGTGCCAGCAGCCCGTTAGCGGGGGAGACCTACAATGAGCAGTTCTTC. Encoded protein: CASSPLAGETYNEQFF.

The chain joins TRBV5-4 to TRBJ2-4, with D possibly being TRBD2 (6 bases). CDR3 length equals 16 residues. The V gene lost 0 bases and the J gene lost 7 bases, with 17 bases spanning the gap. Germline V gene data show CDR1 as SGHNT and CDR2 as YYREEE (reference sequence). The CDR3 spells CASSLALSGRGNIQYF. The CDR3 DNA follows: TGTGCCAGCAGCTTGGCCCTTAGCGGAAGAGGGAACATTCAGTACTTC. The full variable domain, rest sourced from reference TRBV5-4 and TRBJ2-4, is ETGVTQSPTHLIKTRGQQVTLRCSSQSGHNTVSWYQQALGQGPQFIFQYYREEENGRGNFPPRFSGLQFPNYSSELNVNALELDDSALYLCASSLALSGRGNIQYFGAGTRLSVL.

The V and J genes are TRBV27 and TRBJ2-1; TRBD2 matches at 16 bases. CDR1 and CDR2 (germline): MNHEY, SMNVEV (reference sequence). The ends lost 3 bases at V and 8 bases at J; junction bases unmatched: 4. This CDR3 has 16 amino acids. The CDR3 region is CASSLGLAGGLHEQFF. CDR3 DNA: TGTGCCAGCAGTTTGGGACTAGCGGGAGGGTTACATGAGCAGTTCTTC.

The CDR3 sequence is CASSPDLAGQETQYF. The CDR3 region has the DNA TGTGCCAGCTCACCAGACCTAGCGGGCCAGGAGACCCAGTACTTC. The genes are TRBV18 and TRBJ2-5; 8 positions agree with TRBD2. CDR1 and CDR2 from the germline V gene are KGHSH and LQKENI. CDR3 length equals 15 residues. J lost 5 bases, V lost 2 bases, and 7 bases had no gene match.

This clone appeared once. The chain joins TRBV30 to TRBJ2-1, with D perhaps TRBD2 (5 bases). The V gene's germline CDR1 is GTSNPN and CDR2 SVGIG (reference sequence). The CDR3 has 14 amino acids. Trimming took off 0 bases at V and 7 bases at J, with 13 bases between the two ends. The CDR3 nucleotides are TGTGCCTGGAGTGTAAGCGGTCTGAGGAATGAGCAGTTCTTC. Protein sequence: CAWSVSGLRNEQFF.

The CDR3 sequence is CASGLYRADIQYF. DNA of the CDR3: TGTGCTAGTGGTTTGTACCGAGCGGACATTCAGTACTTC. The V and J genes are TRBV12-5 and TRBJ2-4, with D possibly being TRBD2 (5 bases). The V end was cut by 2 bases, the J end by 8 bases, with 10 bases between. CDR1 LGHNT and CDR2 FRNRAP come from the germline V gene. The CDR3 has 13 residues.

This clone was counted between two and nine times. V is TRBV19 and J is TRBJ1-1; D is perhaps TRBD1 (5 bases). The CDR3 covers 14 residues. CDR1 and CDR2 from the germline V gene are LNHDA and SQIVND (reference sequence). V gave up 3 bases and J gave up 6 bases, with 14 bases separating them. The CDR3 DNA sequence: TGTGCCAGTAGTATGGTGGCGGCGGGGCCTGAAGCTTTCTTT. Translating it yields CASSMVAAGPEAFF.

This clone was observed once. The gene calls are TRBV5-4 and TRBJ2-3; D perhaps matches TRBD2 (6 bases). Trimming took 4 bases from V and 1 from J, leaving 10 bases between them. CDR1 is SGHNT, CDR2 YYREEE, per germline (reference sequence). There are 14 residues in the CDR3. DNA for the CDR3: TGTGCCAGCAGCATTAAGCGGGGCACAGATACGCAGTATTTT. Encoded protein: CASSIKRGTDTQYF.